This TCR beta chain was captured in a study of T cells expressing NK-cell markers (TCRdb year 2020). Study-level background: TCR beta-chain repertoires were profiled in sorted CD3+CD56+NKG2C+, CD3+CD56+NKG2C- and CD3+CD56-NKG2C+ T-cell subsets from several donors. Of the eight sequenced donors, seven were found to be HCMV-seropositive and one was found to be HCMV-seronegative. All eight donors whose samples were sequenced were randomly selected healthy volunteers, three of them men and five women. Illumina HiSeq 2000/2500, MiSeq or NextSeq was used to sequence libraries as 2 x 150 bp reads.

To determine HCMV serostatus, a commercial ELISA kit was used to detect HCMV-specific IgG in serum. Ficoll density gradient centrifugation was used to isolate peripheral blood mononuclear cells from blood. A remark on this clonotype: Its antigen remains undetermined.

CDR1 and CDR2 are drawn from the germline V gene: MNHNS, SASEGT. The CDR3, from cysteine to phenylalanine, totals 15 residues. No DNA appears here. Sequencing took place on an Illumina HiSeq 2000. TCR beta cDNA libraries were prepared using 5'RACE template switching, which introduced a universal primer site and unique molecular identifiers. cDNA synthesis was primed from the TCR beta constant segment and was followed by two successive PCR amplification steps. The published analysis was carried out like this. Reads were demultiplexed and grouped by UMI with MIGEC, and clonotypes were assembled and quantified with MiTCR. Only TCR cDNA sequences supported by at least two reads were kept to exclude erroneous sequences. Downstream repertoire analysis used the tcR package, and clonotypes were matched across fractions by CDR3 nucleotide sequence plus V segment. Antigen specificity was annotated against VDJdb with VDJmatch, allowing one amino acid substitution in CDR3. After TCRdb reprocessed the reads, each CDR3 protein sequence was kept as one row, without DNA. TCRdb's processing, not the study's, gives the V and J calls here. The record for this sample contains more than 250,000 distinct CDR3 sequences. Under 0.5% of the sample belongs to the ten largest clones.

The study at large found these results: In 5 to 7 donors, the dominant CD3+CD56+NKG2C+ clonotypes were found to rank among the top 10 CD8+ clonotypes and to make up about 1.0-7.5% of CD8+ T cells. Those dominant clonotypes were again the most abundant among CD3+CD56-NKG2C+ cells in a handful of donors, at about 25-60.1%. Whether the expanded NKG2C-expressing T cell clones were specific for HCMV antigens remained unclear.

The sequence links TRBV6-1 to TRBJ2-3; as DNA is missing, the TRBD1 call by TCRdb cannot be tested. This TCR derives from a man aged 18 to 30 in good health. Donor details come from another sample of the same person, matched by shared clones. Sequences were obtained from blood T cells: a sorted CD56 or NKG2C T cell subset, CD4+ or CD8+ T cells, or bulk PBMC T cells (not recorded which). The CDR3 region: CAVGQMGGTGDTQYF.